This T cell receptor beta chain was observed in a study of cytomegalovirus exposure and HLA in healthy donors. Of note for this clone: Its antigen is not identified.

This CDR3 spans 13 amino acids. With 0 bases removed from V and 7 bases from J, the gap between germline ends came to 4 bases. Germline values: CDR1 MGHRA, CDR2 YSYEKL. Method: immunoSEQ multiplex PCR; TCRdb's copy keeps in-frame clones and lacks some. The data show about 130,000 clones, roughly 89% seen once. Findings and caveats of the study: Many donors shared some public TCRs, even though most TCR sequences were rare.

This chain uses TRBV4-1 with TRBJ1-6; D call uncertain. The sample comprised PBMCs. The TCR originated in a woman aged 18-35 years in good health and CMV-seropositive. Written as DNA, the CDR3 is TGCGCCAGCAGCCAAGACGGGAATTCACCCCTCCACTTT. Protein sequence: CASSQDGNSPLHF.